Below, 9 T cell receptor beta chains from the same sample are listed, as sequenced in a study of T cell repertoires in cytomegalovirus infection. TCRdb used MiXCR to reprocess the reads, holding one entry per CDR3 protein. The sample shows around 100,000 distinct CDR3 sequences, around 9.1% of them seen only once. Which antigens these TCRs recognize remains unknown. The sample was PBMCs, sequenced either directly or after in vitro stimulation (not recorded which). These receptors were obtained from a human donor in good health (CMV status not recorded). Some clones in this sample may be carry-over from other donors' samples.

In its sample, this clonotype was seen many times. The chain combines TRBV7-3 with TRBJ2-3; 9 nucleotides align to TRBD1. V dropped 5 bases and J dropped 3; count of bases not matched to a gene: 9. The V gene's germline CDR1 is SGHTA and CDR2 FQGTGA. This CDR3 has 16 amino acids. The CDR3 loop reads CASSPRRDRVTDTQYF. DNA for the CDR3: TGTGCCAGCAGCCCCCGCCGGGACAGGGTAACAGATACGCAGTATTTT.

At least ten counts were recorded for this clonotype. The CDR3 sequence is CASSAGTKNTGELFF. The CDR3 bases are TGTGCCAGCAGCGCCGGGACGAAGAACACCGGGGAGCTGTTTTTT. The rearrangement links TRBV7-6 to TRBJ2-2; D may match TRBD1 or TRBD2 (5 bases each). V shed 5 bases and J shed 1 base, with 11 bases lying between them. This CDR3 comprises 15 residues. CDR1 is SGHVS and CDR2 is FNYEAQ in the germline V gene.

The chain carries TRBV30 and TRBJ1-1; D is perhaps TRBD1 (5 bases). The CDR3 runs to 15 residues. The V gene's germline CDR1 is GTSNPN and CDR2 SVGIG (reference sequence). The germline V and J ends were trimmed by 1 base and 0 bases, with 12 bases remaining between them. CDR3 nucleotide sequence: TGTGCCTGGAGTGCAGGGACTCTTATGAACACTGAAGCTTTCTTT. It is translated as CAWSAGTLMNTEAFF.

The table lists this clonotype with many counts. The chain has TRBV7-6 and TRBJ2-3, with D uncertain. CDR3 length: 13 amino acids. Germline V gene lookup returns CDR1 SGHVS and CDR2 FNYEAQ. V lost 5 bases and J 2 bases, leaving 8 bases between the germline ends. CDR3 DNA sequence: TGTGCCAGCAGCCAACAAAACACAGATACGCAGTATTTT. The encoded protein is CASSQQNTDTQYF.

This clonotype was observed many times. DNA for the CDR3: TGTGCTAGTGCCCGGGGACTAGCGCAAGAGACCCAGTACTTC. Its protein is CASARGLAQETQYF. V and J are TRBV12-5 and TRBJ2-5; TRBD2 agrees at 10 bases. CDR3 length equals 14 residues. V lost 7 bases to trimming and J lost 2 bases; unmatched junction nucleotides: 4. Germline assignment: CDR1 LGHNT and CDR2 FRNRAP.

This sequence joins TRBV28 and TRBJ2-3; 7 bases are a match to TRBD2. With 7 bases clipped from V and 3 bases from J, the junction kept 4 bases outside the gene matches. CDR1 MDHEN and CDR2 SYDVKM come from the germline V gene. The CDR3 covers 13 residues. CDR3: CASTGGSTDTQYF. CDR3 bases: TGTGCCAGCACCGGGGGGAGTACAGATACGCAGTATTTT.

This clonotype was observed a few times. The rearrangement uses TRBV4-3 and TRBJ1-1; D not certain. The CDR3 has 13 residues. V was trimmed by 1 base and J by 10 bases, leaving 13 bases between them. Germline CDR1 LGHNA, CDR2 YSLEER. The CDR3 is CASSQVGGSTAFF. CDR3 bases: TGCGCCAGCAGCCAAGTCGGCGGCAGCACAGCTTTCTTT.

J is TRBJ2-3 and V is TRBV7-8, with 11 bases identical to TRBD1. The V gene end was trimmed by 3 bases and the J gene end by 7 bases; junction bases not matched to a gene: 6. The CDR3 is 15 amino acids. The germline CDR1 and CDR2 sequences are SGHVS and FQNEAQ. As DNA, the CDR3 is TGTGCCAGCAGCTTGAGGACAGGGGGCGTTCATACGCAGTATTTT. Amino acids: CASSLRTGGVHTQYF.

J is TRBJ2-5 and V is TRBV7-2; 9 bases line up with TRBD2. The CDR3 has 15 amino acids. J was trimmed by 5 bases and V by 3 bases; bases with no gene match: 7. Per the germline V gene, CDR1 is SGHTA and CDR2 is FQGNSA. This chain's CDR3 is CASSLTSGAGETQYF. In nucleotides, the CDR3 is TGTGCCAGCAGCTTGACTAGCGGCGCAGGCGAGACCCAGTACTTC.